The 27 T cell receptor beta chains reported below all come from one sample, sequenced in a study of blood T cell repertoires in COVID-19. The repertoire was sequenced with immunoSEQ multiplex PCR; TCRdb's copy has only in-frame clones and lacks some. The sample has 300,000 to 400,000 clones, 85% seen once. The sequencing sample was made of PBMCs or T cells enriched from blood (not recorded which). The receptors were sampled from a woman aged 25 to 39 who had been exposed to COVID-19.

V usage is TRBV5-6 and J usage is TRBJ2-4; 7 bases line up with TRBD1. CDR1 is SGHDT and CDR2 is YYEEEE in the germline V gene. Trimming at V came to 4 bases and at J to 0 bases, leaving 10 bases not matched to a gene. The CDR3 has 17 residues. CDR3 region: CASSQVEGGVAKNIQYF. In DNA, the CDR3 is TGTGCCAGCAGCCAGGTAGAAGGGGGCGTAGCCAAAAACATTCAGTACTTC. The whole variable domain, remainder taken from reference TRBV5-6 and TRBJ2-4, is DAGVTQSPTHLIKTRGQQVTLRCSPKSGHDTVSWYQQALGQGPQFIFQYYEEEERQRGNFPDRFSGHQFPNYSSELNVNALLLGDSALYLCASSQVEGGVAKNIQYFGAGTRLSVL.

J is TRBJ2-3 and V is TRBV24-1, with TRBD1 identical over 7 bases. With 1 base clipped from V and 2 bases from J, the junction kept 8 bases outside the gene matches. Germline CDR1 reads KGHDR; CDR2 reads SFDVKD. The length of the CDR3 is 17 residues. CDR3 sequence reads: CATSDFGRQGITDTQYF. The CDR3 nucleotides read TGTGCCACCAGTGATTTCGGGCGACAGGGAATCACAGATACGCAGTATTTT.

This clone appeared a few times. This chain connects TRBV5-6 to TRBJ1-6, with 8 nucleotides matching TRBD1. The V and J ends lost 5 bases and 3 bases, in that order; junction bases with no gene match: 10. Germline CDR1 reads SGHDT; CDR2 reads YYEEEE. The CDR3 contains 17 residues. The CDR3 reads CASSLRQGAIYNSPLHF. The DNA of the CDR3 is TGTGCCAGCAGTTTGAGGCAGGGGGCCATCTATAATTCACCCCTCCACTTT. The entire variable domain, with the rest obtained from reference TRBV5-6 and TRBJ1-6, is as follows: DAGVTQSPTHLIKTRGQQVTLRCSPKSGHDTVSWYQQALGQGPQFIFQYYEEEERQRGNFPDRFSGHQFPNYSSELNVNALLLGDSALYLCASSLRQGAIYNSPLHFGNGTRLTVT.

The chain employs TRBV19 and TRBJ1-3, with 8 bases fitting TRBD1. With 7 bases clipped from V and 3 bases from J, the junction kept 14 bases outside the gene matches. CDR3 size: 17 residues. Germline lookup yields CDR1 LNHDA and CDR2 SQIVND (reference sequence). Here the CDR3 DNA reads TGTGCCAGTAACCTCCTCAACTCAGGGGGCTTTGGAAACACCATATATTTT. It translates to CASNLLNSGGFGNTIYF.

The V and J genes are TRBV28 and TRBJ1-2; 9 nucleotides align to TRBD1. CDR1 and CDR2 from the germline V gene are MDHEN and SYDVKM. The trim removed 7 bases at V and 5 bases at J, leaving 11 bases unmatched. The CDR3 consists of 15 residues. CDR3 loop: CASTPPGTGRYGYTF. CDR3 DNA: TGTGCCAGCACCCCTCCCGGGACAGGGAGATATGGCTACACCTTC.

This chain uses TRBV5-1 with TRBJ1-2; 8 bases align to TRBD1. CDR3 length equals 16 residues. The germline CDR1 and CDR2 sequences are SGHRS and YFSETQ. V shed 4 bases, J shed 4 bases, and the junction held 12 bases outside the gene matches. CDR3 sequence reads: CASSPRDRLSSYGYTF. For the CDR3, the DNA is TGCGCCAGCAGCCCCCGGGACAGGCTAAGTAGCTATGGCTACACCTTC.

The V gene is TRBV4-3, the J gene TRBJ1-1; tentatively, D is TRBD1 (5 bases). Deletions cut 1 base from V and 1 base from J, with 7 bases between. This CDR3 spans 14 amino acids. CDR1 is LGHNA and CDR2 is YSLEER in the germline V gene. The CDR3 nucleotides read TGCGCCAGCAGCCAAGTTCAGGGGAACACTGAAGCTTTCTTT. As protein: CASSQVQGNTEAFF.

The chain uses TRBV5-6 and TRBJ1-6; TRBD1 agrees at 7 bases. Germline values: CDR1 SGHDT, CDR2 YYEEEE. V shed 2 bases, J shed 10 bases, and the junction held 9 bases outside the gene matches. This CDR3 comprises 15 residues. CDR3 in amino acids: CASSLWDRINSPLHF. The DNA of the CDR3 is TGTGCCAGCAGCTTATGGGACAGAATCAACTCACCCCTCCACTTT.

This chain joins TRBV19 and TRBJ1-2; 7 bases map to TRBD1. In germline, CDR1 is LNHDA, CDR2 SQIVND (reference sequence). After removal of 4 bases from V and 1 base from J, the junction contained 6 bases not matched to a gene. The length of the CDR3 is 15 residues. DNA for the CDR3: TGTGCCAGTAGTACCGGGACAGCCGGTAACTATGGCTACACCTTC. Its translation is CASSTGTAGNYGYTF.

The chain couples TRBV6-5 to TRBJ2-6; no firm D call. The ends were cut back, 4 bases at V and 4 bases at J, with 11 bases in the middle. CDR3 size: 15 residues. CDR1 is MNHEY and CDR2 is SVGAGI in the germline V gene. CDR3: CASSSTHGGANVLTF. In DNA, the CDR3 is TGTGCCAGCAGTTCGACACATGGGGGGGCCAACGTCCTGACTTTC.

The CDR3 reads CASSYSGARTEAFF. The CDR3 DNA reads as TGTGCCAGCAGTTACTCGGGGGCTCGGACTGAAGCTTTCTTT. The chain uses TRBV6-5 and TRBJ1-1; tentative D call: TRBD1 (6 bases). The CDR3 extends over 14 amino acids. V was shortened by 0 bases and J by 5 bases, with 10 bases between the two germline ends. Germline values: CDR1 MNHEY, CDR2 SVGAGI.

J is TRBJ1-5 and V is TRBV2, with 8 bases matching TRBD1. The CDR3 is 16 amino acids. Germline-derived CDR1 and CDR2 are SNHLY and FYNNEI. V lost 4 bases, J lost 6 bases, and 11 bases stayed unmatched. The CDR3 nucleotides read TGTGCCAGCAGTGGACAGGGGCCCCAATCGGGTCAGCCCCAGCATTTT. As protein: CASSGQGPQSGQPQHF.

The gene calls are TRBV13 and TRBJ2-3; 7 bases align to TRBD2. The CDR3 totals 15 residues. The germline gives CDR1 PRHDT, CDR2 FYEKMQ (reference sequence). V gave up 5 bases and J gave up 1 base; unmatched junction bases: 6. The CDR3 bases are TGTGCCAGCAGCCCCGGGAGGACGGGCACAGATACGCAGTATTTT. Protein sequence: CASSPGRTGTDTQYF.

The CDR3 sequence: CASSLSRTPPYLDTGELFF. The CDR3 bases are TGTGCCAGCAGTTTATCACGGACTCCCCCCTACTTGGACACCGGGGAGCTGTTTTTT. The chain combines TRBV27 with TRBJ2-2, with D possibly being TRBD2 (5 bases). This CDR3 is 19 amino acids long. V shed 0 bases and J shed 3 bases, with 20 bases lying between them. Looked up from germline, CDR1 is MNHEY and CDR2 is SMNVEV (reference sequence).

J is TRBJ1-2 and V is TRBV7-2, with D hard to call. CDR1 SGHTA and CDR2 FQGNSA come from the germline V gene. There are 12 residues in the CDR3. V lost 4 bases and J lost 6, with 9 bases in between. CDR3 nucleotide sequence: TGTGCCAGCAGCTCGAGAACCAATGGCTACACCTTC. Translating gives CASSSRTNGYTF.

This clone turned up a few times. The chain uses TRBV18 and TRBJ1-1, with a weak D call TRBD1 (5 bases). The CDR3 length is 15 residues. Looked up from germline, CDR1 is KGHSH and CDR2 is LQKENI. The germline V and J ends were trimmed by 3 bases and 1 base, with 12 bases remaining between them. The CDR3 DNA reads TGTGCCAGCTCACCCCAGGGTAGTACGAACACTGAAGCTTTCTTT. This sequence encodes CASSPQGSTNTEAFF.

V usage is TRBV7-9 and J usage is TRBJ1-1; no clear D. Deletions cut 4 bases from V and 0 bases from J, with 21 bases between. This CDR3 comprises 18 residues. Germline lookup yields CDR1 SEHNR and CDR2 FQNEAQ (reference sequence). The chain's CDR3 is CASSYDYGSRRVNTEAFF. The DNA for the CDR3 is TGTGCCAGCAGCTACGATTACGGTTCAAGACGGGTGAACACTGAAGCTTTCTTT.

CDR3 sequence reads: CASSQEDRQSETQYF. CDR3 bases: TGTGCCAGCAGCCAAGAAGACCGACAGTCGGAGACCCAGTACTTC. The V gene is TRBV3-1 (or the pseudogene TRBV3-2), the J gene TRBJ2-5; tentative D call: TRBD1 (5 bases). Trimming cost V 0 bases and J 5 bases, with 13 bases left between them. The CDR3 spans 15 residues. Germline loops: CDR1 LGHDT, CDR2 YNNKEL (reference sequence).

This clone is a singleton in its sample. The CDR3 loop is CASSPRQGGDNEQFF. The CDR3 DNA reads TGTGCCAGCAGTCCCCGACAGGGGGGAGACAATGAGCAGTTCTTC. The rearrangement uses TRBV6-4 and TRBJ2-1; 9 bases match TRBD1. Germline CDR1 is MRHNA and CDR2 is SNTAGT. CDR3 size: 15 residues. V gave up 5 bases and J gave up 5 bases; unmatched junction bases: 7.

V gene TRBV9 combines with J gene TRBJ2-2; possibly TRBD1 for D (5 bases). CDR1 is SGDLS and CDR2 is YYNGEE in the germline V gene. The V end was cut by 1 base, the J end by 6 bases, with 10 bases between. This CDR3 is 14 amino acids long. CDR3 amino acids: CASSVQGFAGELFF. CDR3 bases: TGTGCCAGCAGCGTACAGGGCTTCGCCGGGGAGCTGTTTTTT.

The chain recombines TRBV19 with TRBJ2-1, with TRBD1 matching 10 bases. The CDR3 is 16 residues long. The V gene's germline CDR1 is LNHDA and CDR2 SQIVND (reference sequence). V was clipped by 4 bases and J by 8 bases; unmatched bases: 11. The CDR3 sequence is CASSTGDRGLRDEQFF. The DNA of the CDR3 is TGTGCCAGTAGTACCGGGGACAGGGGACTTAGGGATGAGCAGTTCTTC.

The chain carries TRBV5-1 and TRBJ2-3, with a weak D call TRBD2 (6 bases). The V gene's germline CDR1 is SGHRS and CDR2 YFSETQ. V was cut by 5 bases and J by 0 bases, with 10 bases left in between. The CDR3 has 14 residues. Written as DNA, the CDR3 is TGCGCCAGCAGTCAGACTAGAAGCACAGATACGCAGTATTTT. Amino acid sequence: CASSQTRSTDTQYF.

V gene TRBV30 combines with J gene TRBJ2-1; maybe TRBD2 (7 bases). The length of the CDR3 is 15 residues. Trimming removed 0 bases from V and 9 bases from J, with 18 bases in between. In germline, CDR1 is GTSNPN, CDR2 SVGIG (reference sequence). The CDR3 region has the DNA TGTGCCTGGAGTGTTAATTGGGGGGGGGCCACTGAGCAGTTCTTC. It is translated as CAWSVNWGGATEQFF. The full variable domain, with the rest looked up from reference TRBV30 and TRBJ2-1, is SQTIHQWPATLVQPVGSPLSLECTVEGTSNPNLYWYRQAAGRGLQLLFYSVGIGQISSEVPQNLSASRPQDRQFILSSKKLLLSDSGFYLCAWSVNWGGATEQFFGPGTRLTVL.

The chain has TRBV5-8 and TRBJ2-7; 9 bases map to TRBD2. J lost 3 bases, V lost 5 bases, and 9 bases had no gene match. Germline CDR1 SGHTS, CDR2 YDEGEE. The CDR3 covers 15 residues. The CDR3 loop reads CASSRRTSVVYEQYF. Written as DNA, the CDR3 is TGTGCCAGCAGTCGTCGGACTAGCGTGGTCTACGAGCAGTACTTC.

The V call is TRBV28, the J call TRBJ1-2, with unresolved D. Trimming took 5 bases from V and 0 from J, leaving 19 bases between them. CDR3 size: 17 residues. Germline CDR1 and CDR2: MDHEN and SYDVKM. Here the CDR3 reads CASSPLLATPSNYGYTF. CDR3 DNA: TGTGCCAGCAGTCCCCTCCTCGCGACACCCTCTAACTATGGCTACACCTTC.

The chain couples TRBV12-2 to TRBJ2-5; TRBD1 is the table's D call and was not checked against the DNA. TRBV12-2 is a known pseudogene. This CDR3 has 15 amino acids. The CDR3 DNA is TGTGCAAGTCGCTTAGCATGGGGCTCCGTGGAGACCCAGTACTTC. It is translated as CASRLAWGSVETQYF.

The V gene is TRBV7-9, the J gene TRBJ2-2, with 7 bases fitting TRBD1. Germline V gene data show CDR1 as SEHNR and CDR2 as FQNEAQ (reference sequence). CDR3 length equals 14 residues. J was trimmed by 6 bases and V by 1 base; bases with no gene match: 2. The CDR3 is CASSLGQGSGELFF. The CDR3, as DNA: TGTGCCAGCAGCTTAGGACAGGGCTCCGGGGAGCTGTTTTTT.